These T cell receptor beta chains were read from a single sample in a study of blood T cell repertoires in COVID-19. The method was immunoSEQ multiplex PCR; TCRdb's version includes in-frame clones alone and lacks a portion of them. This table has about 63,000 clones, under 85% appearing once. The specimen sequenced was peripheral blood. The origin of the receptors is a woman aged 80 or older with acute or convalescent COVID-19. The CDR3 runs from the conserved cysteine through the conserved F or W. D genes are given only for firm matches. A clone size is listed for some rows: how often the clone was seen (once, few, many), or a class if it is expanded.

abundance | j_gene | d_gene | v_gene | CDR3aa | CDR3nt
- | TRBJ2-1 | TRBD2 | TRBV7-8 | CASSHGERGPSGSSAYNEQFF | TGTGCCAGCAGCCATGGAGAGAGGGGCCCGAGCGGGAGCTCGGCATACAATGAGCAGTTCTTC
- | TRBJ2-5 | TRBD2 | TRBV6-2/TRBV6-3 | CASSIPGLAVQETQYF | TGTGCCAGCAGTATACCGGGACTAGCGGTCCAAGAGACCCAGTACTTC
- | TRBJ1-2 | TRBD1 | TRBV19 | CASSVTGGEYGYTF | TGTGCCAGTAGTGTCACAGGGGGCGAATATGGCTACACCTTC
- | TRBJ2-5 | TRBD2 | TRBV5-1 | CASSLGLAGGETQYF | TGCGCCAGCAGCTTGGGGCTAGCGGGCGGGGAGACCCAGTACTTC
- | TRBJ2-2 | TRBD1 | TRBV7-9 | CASSTETGGGTGELFF | TGTGCCAGCAGCACGGAGACAGGGGGGGGCACCGGGGAGCTGTTTTTT
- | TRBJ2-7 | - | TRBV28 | CASTTPNPYEQYF | TGTGCCAGCACGACACCGAACCCCTACGAGCAGTACTTC
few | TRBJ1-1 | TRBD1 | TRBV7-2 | CASSSAVGQGAEAFF | TGTGCCAGCAGCTCAGCAGTAGGACAGGGGGCTGAAGCTTTCTTT
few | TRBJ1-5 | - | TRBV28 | CASHQGFYQPQHF | TGTGCCAGCCATCAGGGGTTCTATCAGCCCCAGCATTTT
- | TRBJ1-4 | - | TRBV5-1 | CASSLEREANEKLFF | TGCGCCAGCAGCTTGGAGAGGGAAGCTAATGAAAAACTGTTTTTT
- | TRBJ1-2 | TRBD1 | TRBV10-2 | CASSESLLFFRDSVYGYTF | TGCGCCAGCAGTGAGTCATTACTCTTTTTCAGGGACAGTGTGTATGGCTACACCTTC
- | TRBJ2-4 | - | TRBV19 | CASGRDSGKNIQYF | TGTGCCAGTGGGCGGGACTCGGGCAAAAACATTCAGTACTTC
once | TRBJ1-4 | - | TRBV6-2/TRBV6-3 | CASSYPGAGEEKLFF | TGTGCCAGCAGTTACCCAGGGGCAGGAGAGGAAAAACTGTTTTTT
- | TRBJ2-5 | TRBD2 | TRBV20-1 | CSASKDARGGQETQYF | TGCAGTGCTAGTAAAGATGCCCGGGGGGGGCAAGAGACCCAGTACTTC
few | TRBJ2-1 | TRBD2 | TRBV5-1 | CASSSRLAGGDNEQFF | TGCGCCAGCAGCTCCAGACTAGCGGGAGGTGACAATGAGCAGTTCTTC
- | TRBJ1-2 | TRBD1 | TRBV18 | CASSSRDRGRGYGYTF | TGTGCCAGCTCCTCGAGGGACAGGGGTCGTGGCTATGGCTACACCTTC
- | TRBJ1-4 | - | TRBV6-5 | CASSTHSLPNEKLFF | TGTGCCAGCAGTACTCACAGTCTACCTAATGAAAAACTGTTTTTT
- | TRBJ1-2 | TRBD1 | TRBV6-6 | CASHSGTDYGYTF | TGTGCCAGCCATTCCGGGACAGACTATGGCTACACCTTC